One and the same sample provided the 3 T cell receptor beta chains below, sequenced in a study of early stage breast cancer tumors. Generated by immunoSEQ multiplex PCR, the TCRdb table keeps only in-frame clones and is missing some. The table has about 41,000 clones, about 78% seen once; the top ten hold 7.2%. Sequences were obtained from blood. Source of these receptors: a person between 45 and 65 years old with breast cancer.

The J gene is TRBJ1-5, the V gene TRBV5-1; perhaps TRBD1 as D (6 bases). The CDR3 totals 15 residues. Trimming took 4 bases from V and 0 from J, leaving 11 bases between them. Per germline, CDR1 SGHRS and CDR2 YFSETQ. DNA of the CDR3: TGCGCCAGCAGCCCACAGGGATATAGCAATCAGCCCCAGCATTTT. Protein sequence: CASSPQGYSNQPQHF.

This chain uses TRBV19 with TRBJ2-1; no definite D call. The CDR3 is 13 amino acids. V dropped 1 base and J dropped 6 bases, with 7 bases sitting between them. The germline gives CDR1 LNHDA, CDR2 SQIVND (reference sequence). CDR3 sequence: CASSIVSSNEQFF. As DNA, the CDR3 is TGTGCCAGTAGTATAGTATCCAGCAATGAGCAGTTCTTC.

The rearrangement joins TRBV5-1 to TRBJ1-2; weak D call: TRBD1 (5 bases). Germline loops: CDR1 SGHRS, CDR2 YFSETQ. This CDR3 has 13 amino acids. V dropped 1 base and J dropped 3 bases, with 7 bases sitting between them. Here the CDR3 reads CASSLQGDYGYTF. The DNA of the CDR3 is TGCGCCAGCAGCTTGCAGGGTGACTATGGCTACACCTTC. Full variable domain (rest looked up from reference TRBV5-1 and TRBJ1-2): KAGVTQTPRYLIKTRGQQVTLSCSPISGHRSVSWYQQTPGQGLQFLFEYFSETQRNKGNFPGRFSGRQFSNSRSEMNVSTLELGDSALYLCASSLQGDYGYTFGSGTRLTVV.